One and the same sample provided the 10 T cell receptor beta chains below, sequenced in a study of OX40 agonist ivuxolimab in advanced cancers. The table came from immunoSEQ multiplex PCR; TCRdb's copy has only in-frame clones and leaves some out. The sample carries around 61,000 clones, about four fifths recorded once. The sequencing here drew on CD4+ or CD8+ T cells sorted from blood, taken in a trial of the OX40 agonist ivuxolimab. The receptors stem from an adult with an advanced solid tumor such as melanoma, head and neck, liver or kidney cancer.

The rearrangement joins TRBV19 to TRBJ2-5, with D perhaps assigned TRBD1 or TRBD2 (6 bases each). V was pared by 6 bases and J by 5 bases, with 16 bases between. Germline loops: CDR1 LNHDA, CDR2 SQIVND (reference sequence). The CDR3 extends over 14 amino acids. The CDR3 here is CASSPRGAGETQYF. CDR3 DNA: TGTGCCAGTAGCCCAAGGGGGGCTGGGGAGACCCAGTACTTC.

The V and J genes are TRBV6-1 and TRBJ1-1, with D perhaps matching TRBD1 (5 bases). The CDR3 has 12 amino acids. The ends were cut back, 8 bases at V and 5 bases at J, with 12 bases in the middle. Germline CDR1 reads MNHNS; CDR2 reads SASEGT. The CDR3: CASGDGLTEAFF. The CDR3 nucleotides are TGTGCCAGCGGGGACGGTTTGACTGAAGCTTTCTTT.

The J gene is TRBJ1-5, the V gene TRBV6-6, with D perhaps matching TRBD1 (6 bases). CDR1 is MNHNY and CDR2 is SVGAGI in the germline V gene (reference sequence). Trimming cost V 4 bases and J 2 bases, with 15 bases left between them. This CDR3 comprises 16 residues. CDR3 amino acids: CASSWASGQRNQPQHF. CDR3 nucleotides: TGTGCCAGCAGTTGGGCCTCGGGACAACGCAATCAGCCCCAGCATTTT.

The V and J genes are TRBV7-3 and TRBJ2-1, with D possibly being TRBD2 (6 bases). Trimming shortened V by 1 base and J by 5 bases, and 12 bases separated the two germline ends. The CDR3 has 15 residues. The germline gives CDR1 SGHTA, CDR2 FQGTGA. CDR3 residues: CASSLMAGFNNEQFF. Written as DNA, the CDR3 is TGTGCCAGCAGCTTAATGGCGGGATTCAACAATGAGCAGTTCTTC.

For the CDR3, the DNA is TGTGCCAGCAGCTACCGTGGGGGGGAATACGAGCAGTACTTC. Residues: CASSYRGGEYEQYF. The genes are TRBV7-9 and TRBJ2-7; TRBD2 agrees at 7 bases. Looked up from germline, CDR1 is SEHNR and CDR2 is FQNEAQ (reference sequence). The trim removed 4 bases at V and 4 bases at J, leaving 7 bases unmatched. This CDR3 comprises 14 residues.

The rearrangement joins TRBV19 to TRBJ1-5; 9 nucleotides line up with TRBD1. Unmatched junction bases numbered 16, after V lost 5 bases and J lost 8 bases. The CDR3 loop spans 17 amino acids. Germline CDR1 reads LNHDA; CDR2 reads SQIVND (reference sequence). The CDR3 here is CASSSHRTGVYREPQHF. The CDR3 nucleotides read TGTGCCAGTAGTTCGCATAGGACAGGGGTCTATCGAGAGCCCCAGCATTTT.

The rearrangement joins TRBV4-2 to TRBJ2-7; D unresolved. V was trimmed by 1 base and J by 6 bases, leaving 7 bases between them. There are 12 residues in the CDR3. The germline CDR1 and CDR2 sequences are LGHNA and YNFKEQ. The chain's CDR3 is CASSQVASEQYF. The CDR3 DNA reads TGTGCCAGCAGCCAAGTCGCAAGCGAGCAGTACTTC.

As DNA, the CDR3 is TGCGCCAGCAGCTTGAGTGTAGGGTTAACTGAAGCTTTCTTT. It translates to CASSLSVGLTEAFF. This chain joins TRBV5-1 and TRBJ1-1; D is uncertain. Trimming cost V 1 base and J 5 bases, with 12 bases left between them. The germline CDR1 and CDR2 sequences are SGHRS and YFSETQ. The CDR3 contains 14 residues.

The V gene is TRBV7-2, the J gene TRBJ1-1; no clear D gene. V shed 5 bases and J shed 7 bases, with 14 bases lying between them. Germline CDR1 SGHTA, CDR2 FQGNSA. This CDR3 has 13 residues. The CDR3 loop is CASSPRVAGEAFF. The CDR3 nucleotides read TGTGCCAGCAGCCCGCGCGTCGCGGGTGAAGCTTTCTTT.

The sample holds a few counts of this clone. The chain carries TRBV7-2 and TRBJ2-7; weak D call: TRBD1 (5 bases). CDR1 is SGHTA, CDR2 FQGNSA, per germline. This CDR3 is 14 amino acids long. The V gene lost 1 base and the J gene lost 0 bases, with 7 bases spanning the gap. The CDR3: CASSLVGHSYEQYF. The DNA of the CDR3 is TGTGCCAGCAGCTTAGTCGGACACTCCTACGAGCAGTACTTC.